The 30 T cell receptor beta chains presented below share a single source sample, sequenced in a study of tumor and adjacent non-tumor tissue in lung cancer. A modified ARM-PCR protocol with three rounds of nested PCR amplified TCRbeta. TCRdb analysed the multiplex PCR reads with MiXCR anew, one entry per CDR3 protein. Of about 200,000 distinct CDR3 sequences in the sample, 71% were seen once. The template was RNA from unsorted bulk tissue. Sequencing was carried out using lung tumor tissue. These receptors came from a man aged 60 to 69 with non-small cell lung cancer.

A single count supports this clonotype. The rearrangement joins TRBV11-1 to TRBJ2-7, with D maybe TRBD2 (5 bases). The CDR3 is 12 amino acids. With 6 bases removed from V and 7 bases from J, the gap between germline ends came to 13 bases. Germline V gene lookup returns CDR1 SGHAT and CDR2 FQDESV (reference sequence). CDR3 loop: CASRPGSSEQYF. In DNA, the CDR3 is TGTGCCAGCAGGCCGGGAAGTTCGGAGCAGTACTTC.

The genes are TRBV7-3 and TRBJ2-1; perhaps TRBD1 as D (5 bases). Germline values: CDR1 SGHTA, CDR2 FQGTGA. Trimming took off 6 bases at V and 0 bases at J, with 27 bases between the two ends. The CDR3 consists of 20 residues. CDR3 sequence: CASRLGSQGWSRTSYNEQFF. CDR3 nucleotides: TGTGCCAGCAGATTAGGGTCTCAGGGTTGGTCCCGAACCTCCTACAATGAGCAGTTCTTC.

A note on this clonotype: Given a much more abundant clone one base away, this may be a read error. The chain carries TRBV29-1 and TRBJ2-1; perhaps D is TRBD1 or TRBD2 (6 bases each). The germline V gene has CDR1 SQVTM and CDR2 ANQGSEA. The CDR3 is 11 amino acids. Here the CDR3 DNA reads TGCAGCGTTGGGAGGGACAATGAGCAGTTATTC. Protein sequence: CSVGRDNEQLF.

On this clonotype: The junction and the germline gene differ at one end; a read error may be behind it. The genes are TRBV4-3 and TRBJ2-1; D gene unclear. Germline V gives CDR1 LGHNA, CDR2 YSLEER. This CDR3 has 13 residues. The chain's CDR3 is CASSNRRNNELFF. CDR3 nucleotide sequence: TGCGCCAGCAGCAACCGGCGGAACAATGAGCTGTTCTTC.

This clonotype has ten or more counts. V and J are TRBV29-1 and TRBJ1-1, with 7 bases lining up with TRBD1. The V gene end was trimmed by 8 bases and the J gene end by 4 bases; junction bases not matched to a gene: 16. CDR3 length: 15 amino acids. Germline V gives CDR1 SQVTM, CDR2 ANQGSEA. CDR3 coding DNA: TGCAGCACCTCTAAGGGAGGAACAGGGGCCACTGAAGCTTTCTTT. Amino acids: CSTSKGGTGATEAFF.

This clonotype was counted between two and nine times. The rearrangement joins TRBV14 to TRBJ1-5, with 7 bases fitting TRBD1. Losses at the gene ends were 6 bases for V and 5 bases for J; bases not matched to a gene: 10. The CDR3 runs 15 residues. Germline V gene lookup returns CDR1 SGHDN and CDR2 FVKESK. In DNA, the CDR3 is TGTGCCAGCAGAAAAAGGGGGACAGATGATCAGCCCCAGCATTTT. Translating it yields CASRKRGTDDQPQHF.

This sequence joins TRBV6-5 and TRBJ2-5, with D perhaps given as TRBD1 or TRBD2 (6 bases each). Germline V gene sequence: CDR1 MNHEY, CDR2 SVGAGI. Trimming pared 5 bases from V and 9 bases from J, leaving 19 bases between. The length of the CDR3 is 14 residues. CDR3 bases: TGTGCCAGCAGTAATACCGGGACCGGGGGCGCCCAGTACTTC. It encodes CASSNTGTGGAQYF.

As to this clonotype: This may be a read error, as it is one base from a much larger clone. This chain joins TRBV29-1 and TRBJ2-3; 8 positions agree with TRBD1. CDR1 SQVTM and CDR2 ANQGSEA come from the germline V gene. The CDR3 consists of 15 residues. CDR3 residues: CSVRTGRPSTDMQYF. Here the CDR3 DNA reads TGCAGCGTTAGGACAGGGCGCCCTAGCACAGATATGCAGTATTTT.

Points on this clonotype: This sequence may be a read error, since a much larger clone differs from it by one base. The rearrangement uses TRBV6-6 and TRBJ1-2; TRBD1 is a possible D gene (6 bases). Trimming pared 1 base from V and 4 bases from J, leaving 13 bases between. Germline V gives CDR1 MNHNY, CDR2 SVGAGI (reference sequence). The CDR3 is 15 amino acids. CDR3 loop: CASSYLGDTGYGYTF. Written as DNA, the CDR3 is TGTGCCAGCAGTTACTTAGGGGACACCGGCTATGGCTACACCTTC.

This clonotype was counted many times. The genes are TRBV20-1 and TRBJ1-1; TRBD1 matches at 7 bases. The CDR3 sequence is 13 residues long. Germline loops: CDR1 DFQATT, CDR2 SNEGSKA (reference sequence). Trimming took 2 bases from V and 6 from J; bases not matched to a gene: 6. The CDR3 DNA follows: TGCAGTGCTAGACTAGACAGGGCCGCTGAAGCTTTCTTT. It yields the protein CSARLDRAAEAFF.

The count of this clonotype is one. A much more abundant neighbour one base away suggests this may be a read error. The genes are TRBV29-1 and TRBJ2-7, with 7 bases matching TRBD2. Germline CDR1 and CDR2: SQVTM and ANQGSEA. The J segment lost 5 bases and the V segment lost 8 bases, leaving 12 bases of the junction unmatched. The CDR3 has 13 residues. The CDR3 coding sequence is TGCAGCATGAGGGACTACACTGGCAACGAGCAGTACTTC. Its translation: CSMRDYTGNEQYF.

This clonotype was counted between two and nine times. The chain combines TRBV6-6 with TRBJ2-5; 11 nucleotides agree with TRBD1. The germline V gene encodes CDR1 MNHNY and CDR2 SVGAGI (reference sequence). The CDR3 is 14 amino acids. J was trimmed by 4 bases and V by 8 bases; bases with no gene match: 6. The CDR3 spells CASQRDRGLETQYF. Written as DNA, the CDR3 is TGTGCCAGCCAACGGGACAGGGGGTTAGAGACCCAGTACTTC.

About this clonotype itself: At one end, the junction sequence differs from germline, possibly due to a read error. The genes are TRBV12-3 or TRBV12-4 and TRBJ2-3, with TRBD1 matching 7 bases. The length of the CDR3 is 16 residues. The CDR3 loop is CASSPGQAKFTDAQYF. The CDR3 DNA follows: TGTGCCAGCAGTCCCGGACAGGCAAAGTTCACAGATGCGCAGTATTTT.

About this clonotype: An end of the junction differs from the germline gene, which may be a read error. The chain employs TRBV11-2 and TRBJ2-1; a possible D gene is TRBD1 (6 bases). Germline assignment: CDR1 SGHAT and CDR2 FQNNGV. The CDR3 runs to 16 residues. The chain's CDR3 is CVSSSGQLSSYNEQFF. The CDR3 coding sequence is TGTGTCAGCAGCAGCGGACAGTTAAGCTCCTACAATGAGCAGTTCTTC.

Remarks on this clonotype: This may be a read error, as it is one base from a much larger clone. The missing conserved phenylalanine or tryptophan at the end of this CDR3 makes a read error likely. The rearrangement joins TRBV20-1 to TRBJ2-1; a possible D gene is TRBD2 (6 bases). CDR1 and CDR2 from the germline V gene are DFQATT and SNEGSKA (reference sequence). V lost 6 bases, J lost 7 bases, and 22 bases lay in between. This CDR3 spans 15 amino acids. In nucleotides, the CDR3 is TGCAGTGCCAGGGTACCCGGGGGTTCTGGTAATGAGCAGTTCCTC. As protein: CSARVPGGSGNEQFL.

Comments on this clonotype: One end of the junction does not line up with germline, which may come from a read error. This chain links TRBV12-3 or TRBV12-4 with TRBJ1-5; D is possibly TRBD1 (5 bases). This CDR3 is built from 15 residues. The CDR3 DNA sequence: TGTTCCAGCAGTTTTTCGCGACAGAGCAATAAGCCCCAGCATTTT. Protein: CSSSFSRQSNKPQHF.

This clonotype has more than one count but fewer than ten. The chain carries TRBV5-1 and TRBJ2-2; TRBD2 agrees at 7 bases. The CDR3 is 13 residues long. CDR1 and CDR2 (germline): SGHRS, YFSETQ. The trim removed 5 bases at V and 4 bases at J, leaving 2 bases unmatched. The CDR3 sequence is CASRWGGTGELFF. DNA of the CDR3: TGCGCCAGCAGATGGGGGGGCACCGGGGAGCTGTTTTTT.

Concerning this clonotype itself: A much larger clone sits a single nucleotide away, making a read error possible. The rearrangement uses TRBV6-1 and TRBJ2-1; 7 nucleotides agree with TRBD2. Germline V CDR1 and CDR2: MNHNS, SASEGT. The CDR3 has 16 residues. With V trimmed by 4 bases and J by 6 bases, 12 bases remained unmatched. CDR3 loop: CASSGGTGGRGNEQFF. DNA for the CDR3: TGTGCCAGCAGTGGCGGGACTGGCGGGAGAGGCAATGAGCAGTTCTTC.

The V gene is TRBV5-1, the J gene TRBJ1-3; 7 nucleotides align to TRBD1. Germline V CDR1 and CDR2: SGHRS, YFSETQ. J lost 4 bases, V lost 1 base, and 8 bases had no gene match. The CDR3 contains 16 residues. The DNA for the CDR3 is TGCGCCAGCAGCTTGACAGGGGCGGTCGAAGGAAACACCATATATTTT. It encodes CASSLTGAVEGNTIYF.

In its sample, this clonotype was seen many times. The chain uses TRBV12-3 or TRBV12-4 and TRBJ1-3; D remains ambiguous. CDR3 size: 14 residues. V dropped 8 bases and J dropped 0 bases, with 11 bases sitting between them. CDR3 nucleotide sequence: TGTGCCAGCGGTAGGAGTACCTCTGGAAACACCATATATTTT. Its translation: CASGRSTSGNTIYF.

In regard to this clonotype: One end of the junction does not line up with germline, which may come from a read error. The rearrangement joins TRBV5-1 to TRBJ1-2; 12 bases line up with TRBD1. CDR1 is SGHRS and CDR2 is YFSETQ in the germline V gene. This CDR3 contains 15 residues. The CDR3 loop is CTSSGGTGGLSGYTF. The DNA for the CDR3 is TGCACCAGCAGCGGAGGGACAGGGGGCCTAAGTGGCTACACCTTC.

Comment on this clonotype: A read error is possible here, since a much larger clone lies one base away. The chain carries TRBV5-4 and TRBJ2-7; 7 bases map to TRBD2. The CDR3 contains 13 residues. V dropped 2 bases and J dropped 6; count of bases not matched to a gene: 5. CDR1 is SGHNT and CDR2 is YYREEE in the germline V gene (reference sequence). The DNA of the CDR3 is TGTGCCAGCAGCTTACGCGGGAGTAGCGAGCAGTACTTC. Translating it yields CASSLRGSSEQYF.

A remark on this clonotype: One end of the junction fails to match germline, which may point to a read error. The chain carries TRBV5-5 and TRBJ2-7; a possible D gene is TRBD1 (6 bases). Germline loops: CDR1 SGHKS, CDR2 YYEKEE (reference sequence). There are 14 residues in the CDR3. CDR3 amino acids: CASTLARTVYEQYF. The CDR3 DNA follows: TGTGCCAGCACCTTGGCCCGGACAGTCTACGAGCAATACTTC.

For this clonotype: One end of the junction varies from germline; a read error may be responsible. J is TRBJ2-3 and V is TRBV4-2, with TRBD2 identical over 10 bases. CDR3 length: 16 amino acids. Germline V gives CDR1 LGHNA, CDR2 YNFKEQ. CDR3 coding DNA: TGTACCAGCAGCCAAGCAACTAGCGGGGGCACAGATACGCAGTATTTT. Amino acids: CTSSQATSGGTDTQYF.

Comments on this clonotype: The CDR3 does not end in the conserved phenylalanine or tryptophan, so this is likely a read error. The chain employs TRBV5-4 and TRBJ2-1, with D perhaps given as TRBD1 or TRBD2 (5 bases each). V lost 2 bases and J 0 bases, leaving 9 bases between the germline ends. Germline CDR1 is SGHNT and CDR2 is YYREEE (reference sequence). The CDR3 runs to 15 residues. The CDR3 nucleotides are TGTGCCAGCAGCTTCCCGAGGGGCTCCTACAATGAGCAGTTCTTA. It is translated as CASSFPRGSYNEQFL.

Notes on this clonotype: As the CDR3 is not closed by the conserved phenylalanine or tryptophan, this likely results from a read error. The chain has TRBV7-9 and TRBJ1-4; D not certain. The germline V gene has CDR1 SEHNR and CDR2 FQNEAQ (reference sequence). The length of the CDR3 is 15 residues. DNA for the CDR3: TGTGCCAGTAGCTTAAGGACGGCAACTAATGAAAAACTGTTTTTA. Amino acid sequence: CASSLRTATNEKLFL.

Worth noting for this clonotype: An end of the junction does not agree with germline; a read error may underlie this. The rearrangement joins TRBV6-1 to TRBJ2-7; no clear D gene. The CDR3 totals 14 residues. CDR1 and CDR2 (germline): MNHNS, SASEGT. This chain's CDR3 is CVSSASGNAYEQYF. The CDR3 DNA reads TGTGTCAGCAGTGCCTCCGGAAATGCCTACGAGCAGTACTTC.

With respect to this clonotype: A read error is likely, as this CDR3 ends without the conserved phenylalanine or tryptophan. The rearrangement links TRBV6-5 to TRBJ2-5; possibly TRBD1 or TRBD2 for D (5 bases each). The CDR3 is made up of 14 amino acids. V lost 9 bases to trimming and J lost 7 bases, with 21 bases between them. Germline V gene sequence: CDR1 MNHEY, CDR2 SVGAGI. CDR3 loop: CASSDNGTAGTQYL. The CDR3 nucleotides read TGTGCCAGTAGTGATAACGGGACCGCGGGGACCCAGTACCTC.

CDR3 protein: CAWSMTGPWEQYF. DNA for the CDR3: TGTGCCTGGAGTATGACAGGGCCTTGGGAGCAGTACTTC. This sequence joins TRBV30 and TRBJ2-7, with 7 positions matching TRBD1. J lost 7 bases, V lost 2 bases, and 8 bases had no gene match. The CDR3 is 13 residues long. Germline CDR1 and CDR2: GTSNPN and SVGIG (reference sequence).

J is TRBJ2-5 and V is TRBV20-1; D uncertain. The CDR3 totals 14 residues. Deletions cut 3 bases from V and 1 base from J, with 12 bases between. CDR1 DFQATT and CDR2 SNEGSKA come from the germline V gene (reference sequence). CDR3 bases: TGCAGTGCTAGTCCCTGGCAGGTCCAAGAGACCCAGTACTTC. Translation: CSASPWQVQETQYF.